The 32 T cell receptor beta chains below come from one sample, sequenced in a study of blood T cell repertoires in COVID-19. The assay was immunoSEQ multiplex PCR, and TCRdb's table has in-frame clones only and misses some. Among about 180,000 clones, 80% to 85% were seen once, and the ten largest hold 2.5% to 3.5%. The source material was peripheral blood. The receptors derive from an older woman with acute or convalescent COVID-19.

V is TRBV3-1 (or the pseudogene TRBV3-2) and J is TRBJ1-6; D is possibly TRBD1 (5 bases). The CDR3 has 14 residues. Per the germline V gene, CDR1 is LGHDT and CDR2 is YNNKEL (reference sequence). The germline V and J ends were trimmed by 0 bases and 9 bases, with 9 bases remaining between them. The CDR3 coding sequence is TGTGCCAGCAGCCAAGAGGGACTACGTTCACCCCTCCACTTT. Translation gives CASSQEGLRSPLHF.

This chain joins TRBV30 and TRBJ2-1; the D is unclear. The length of the CDR3 is 16 residues. Trimming removed 0 bases from V and 0 bases from J, with 12 bases in between. CDR1 is GTSNPN and CDR2 is SVGIG in the germline V gene (reference sequence). CDR3 loop: CAWSVVGSVSYNEQFF. DNA for the CDR3: TGTGCCTGGAGTGTGGTGGGCAGTGTCTCCTACAATGAGCAGTTCTTC. The whole variable domain, filled in from reference TRBV30 and TRBJ2-1, reads SQTIHQWPATLVQPVGSPLSLECTVEGTSNPNLYWYRQAAGRGLQLLFYSVGIGQISSEVPQNLSASRPQDRQFILSSKKLLLSDSGFYLCAWSVVGSVSYNEQFFGPGTRLTVL.

The rearrangement links TRBV7-2 to TRBJ1-5, with a weak D call TRBD1 (5 bases). The CDR3 covers 14 residues. CDR1 and CDR2 from the germline V gene are SGHTA and FQGNSA. V was cut by 5 bases and J by 4 bases, with 12 bases left in between. The CDR3 sequence is CASSADGGNQPQHF. The CDR3 DNA sequence: TGTGCCAGCAGCGCTGACGGGGGAAATCAGCCCCAGCATTTT. Full variable domain (remainder filled in from reference TRBV7-2 and TRBJ1-5): GAGVSQSPSNKVTEKGKDVELRCDPISGHTALYWYRQSLGQGLEFLIYFQGNSAPDKSGLPSDRFSAERTGGSVSTLTIQRTQQEDSAVYLCASSADGGNQPQHFGDGTRLSIL.

This chain links TRBV5-5 with TRBJ1-2; D is unclear. Per germline, CDR1 SGHKS and CDR2 YYEKEE (reference sequence). CDR3 length: 15 residues. Trimming stripped 0 bases from V and 4 bases from J, with 13 bases between. The CDR3 protein is CASSLGPLAPYGYTF. The DNA for the CDR3 is TGTGCCAGCAGCTTGGGGCCCCTCGCCCCCTATGGCTACACCTTC. Full variable domain (missing parts from reference TRBV5-5 and TRBJ1-2): DAGVTQSPTHLIKTRGQQVTLRCSPISGHKSVSWYQQVLGQGPQFIFQYYEKEERGRGNFPDRFSARQFPNYSSELNVNALLLGDSALYLCASSLGPLAPYGYTFGSGTRLTVV.

The V gene is TRBV12-3 or TRBV12-4, the J gene TRBJ1-1; a weak D match, TRBD1 (5 bases). Trimming stripped 10 bases from V and 6 bases from J, with 18 bases between. This CDR3 has 13 residues. CDR3 DNA sequence: TGTGCCACCGGATGGGCGGCCAGGGCTGAAGCTTTCTTT. As protein: CATGWAARAEAFF.

The chain uses TRBV6-5 and TRBJ2-7; 10 bases match TRBD2. V was clipped by 3 bases and J by 3 bases; unmatched bases: 5. Germline V CDR1 and CDR2: MNHEY, SVGAGI. The CDR3 extends over 15 amino acids. The CDR3 DNA follows: TGTGCCAGCAGTTATGCTCCTAGCGGGGGCTACGAGCAGTACTTC. Its translation: CASSYAPSGGYEQYF.

CDR3 amino acids: CATSRDGGLLETQYF. CDR3 nucleotides: TGTGCCACCAGCAGAGATGGGGGCCTCTTAGAGACCCAGTACTTC. This sequence joins TRBV15 and TRBJ2-5, with D possibly TRBD1 on 6 matching bases. V gave up 0 bases and J gave up 4 bases, with 12 bases separating them. This CDR3 region has 15 residues. Germline lookup yields CDR1 LNHNV and CDR2 YYDKDF (reference sequence). Combining the CDR3 with reference TRBV15 and TRBJ2-5 gives the whole variable domain DAMVIQNPRYQVTQFGKPVTLSCSQTLNHNVMYWYQQKSSQAPKLLFHYYDKDFNNEADTPDNFQSRRPNTSFCFLDIRSPGLGDTAMYLCATSRDGGLLETQYFGPGTRLLVL.

This chain uses TRBV3-1 (or the pseudogene TRBV3-2) with TRBJ1-1, with 8 nucleotides matching TRBD1. The CDR3 consists of 14 residues. Per the germline V gene, CDR1 is LGHDT and CDR2 is YNNKEL (reference sequence). With V trimmed by 3 bases and J by 1 base, 1 base remained unmatched. CDR3 sequence (DNA): TGTGCCAGCAGCCACAGGGGGCGGAACACTGAAGCTTTCTTT. Amino acid sequence: CASSHRGRNTEAFF.

The rearrangement uses TRBV6-6 and TRBJ1-5, with a tentative D call TRBD1 (5 bases). This CDR3 spans 16 amino acids. The V gene lost 4 bases and the J gene lost 2 bases, with 15 bases spanning the gap. Germline V gene data show CDR1 as MNHNY and CDR2 as SVGAGI (reference sequence). The CDR3 DNA reads TGTGCCAGCAGTTTCCCTGGCGGGGCGGGCAATCAGCCCCAGCATTTT. It codes for CASSFPGGAGNQPQHF.

This clone showed up just once. The chain combines TRBV5-1 with TRBJ2-2; D is unclear. The CDR3 is 14 residues long. Germline loops: CDR1 SGHRS, CDR2 YFSETQ. Trimming took off 4 bases at V and 0 bases at J, with 7 bases between the two ends. CDR3: CASSELANTGELFF. CDR3 bases: TGCGCCAGCAGCGAGTTGGCGAACACCGGGGAGCTGTTTTTT.

The chain carries TRBV7-9 and TRBJ1-2, with a possible D match to TRBD1 (5 bases). The CDR3 length is 16 residues. Germline CDR1 reads SEHNR; CDR2 reads FQNEAQ (reference sequence). With 6 bases removed from V and 3 bases from J, the gap between germline ends came to 20 bases. This CDR3 reads CASRPHGAQKDYGYTF. The CDR3 bases are TGTGCCAGCAGACCTCATGGGGCACAGAAGGACTATGGCTACACCTTC.

This sequence joins TRBV5-1 and TRBJ1-2; a possible D gene is TRBD1 (6 bases). CDR1 and CDR2 from the germline V gene are SGHRS and YFSETQ. Trimming removed 0 bases at V and 6 bases at J, with 12 bases between. The CDR3 covers 14 residues. CDR3 nucleotides: TGCGCCAGCAGCTTGGTAGCAGGGGCGGATGGCTACACCTTC. Translated, it gives CASSLVAGADGYTF.

J is TRBJ2-3 and V is TRBV5-8; 8 nucleotides match TRBD1. This CDR3 comprises 14 residues. The germline gives CDR1 SGHTS, CDR2 YDEGEE. Trimming cost V 0 bases and J 11 bases; bases outside gene matches: 8. The CDR3 nucleotides read TGTGCCAGCAGCTTGGGGACAGGGCCCCTTGGGCAGTATTTT. Protein product: CASSLGTGPLGQYF. Full variable domain (missing parts from reference TRBV5-8 and TRBJ2-3): EAGVTQSPTHLIKTRGQQATLRCSPISGHTSVYWYQQALGLGLQFLLWYDEGEERNRGNFPPRFSGRQFPNYSSELNVNALELEDSALYLCASSLGTGPLGQYFGPGTRLTVL.

V gene TRBV28 combines with J gene TRBJ1-2; 7 nucleotides agree with TRBD1. The J segment lost 4 bases and the V segment lost 6 bases, leaving 11 bases of the junction unmatched. This CDR3 is built from 15 residues. Per germline, CDR1 MDHEN and CDR2 SYDVKM. CDR3 sequence (DNA): TGTGCCAGCAGACCTAACAGGGGAGGAGGCTATGGCTACACCTTC. Protein sequence: CASRPNRGGGYGYTF.

J is TRBJ2-2 and V is TRBV9, with D tentatively TRBD2 (5 bases). Per the germline V gene, CDR1 is SGDLS and CDR2 is YYNGEE. Trimming shortened V by 0 bases and J by 7 bases, and 13 bases separated the two germline ends. This CDR3 region has 15 residues. As DNA, the CDR3 is TGTGCCAGCAGCGTAGACTCGGGGATGGTCGGGGAGCTGTTTTTT. It is translated as CASSVDSGMVGELFF.

V usage is TRBV7-2 and J usage is TRBJ2-5; the match to TRBD1 covers 8 bases. V lost 5 bases and J lost 5; bases outside the gene matches: 4. The CDR3 totals 13 residues. Germline-derived CDR1 and CDR2 are SGHTA and FQGNSA. The CDR3 sequence: CASSNRGSETQYF. The CDR3 DNA is TGTGCCAGCAGCAACAGGGGGAGCGAGACCCAGTACTTC.

V and J are TRBV4-1 and TRBJ1-2; possible D gene TRBD1, 5 bases. The CDR3 is made up of 16 amino acids. Trimming stripped 2 bases from V and 7 bases from J, with 20 bases between. From germline, CDR1 is MGHRA and CDR2 YSYEKL. Here the CDR3 DNA reads TGCGCCAGCAGCCAACCCGATGCCGGGACTGGGCTTGGCTACACCTTC. The encoded protein is CASSQPDAGTGLGYTF.

The chain joins TRBV29-1 to TRBJ1-5; the D is unclear. This CDR3 is built from 13 residues. Germline CDR1 reads SQVTM; CDR2 reads ANQGSEA. Trimming shortened V by 6 bases and J by 6 bases, and 15 bases separated the two germline ends. The CDR3 DNA reads TGCAGCGTCCAGGCGGAGGGAACTCAGCCCCAGCATTTT. Translating gives CSVQAEGTQPQHF.

The CDR3 region has the DNA TGTGCCAGCAGTGTCGACCGGGACAAGAGCTCCTACGAGCAGTACTTC. Its protein product is CASSVDRDKSSYEQYF. The chain employs TRBV2 and TRBJ2-7; a possible D gene is TRBD1 (6 bases). The CDR3 sequence is 16 residues long. The germline CDR1 and CDR2 sequences are SNHLY and FYNNEI. V lost 4 bases and J 0 bases, leaving 16 bases between the germline ends. The entire variable domain, with the rest obtained from reference TRBV2 and TRBJ2-7, is as follows: EPEVTQTPSHQVTQMGQEVILRCVPISNHLYFYWYRQILGQKVEFLVSFYNNEISEKSEIFDDQFSVERPDGSNFTLKIRSTKLEDSAMYFCASSVDRDKSSYEQYFGPGTRLTVT.

J is TRBJ1-4 and V is TRBV6-5; no clear D gene. Trimming removed 5 bases from V and 8 bases from J, with 12 bases in between. This CDR3 region has 13 residues. CDR1 and CDR2 from the germline V gene are MNHEY and SVGAGI. CDR3 loop: CASSPYRVEKLFF. CDR3 DNA: TGTGCCAGCAGTCCCTACAGAGTCGAAAAACTGTTTTTT.

The V and J genes are TRBV6-6 and TRBJ1-2, with 9 positions matching TRBD1. Trimming cost V 5 bases and J 4 bases; bases outside gene matches: 8. CDR1 and CDR2 from the germline V gene are MNHNY and SVGAGI (reference sequence). CDR3 size: 15 residues. In DNA, the CDR3 is TGTGCCAGCAGTCAAAGACAGGGGGTCGGCTATGGCTACACCTTC. It is translated as CASSQRQGVGYGYTF.

The rearrangement uses TRBV4-2 and TRBJ2-7; 8 positions agree with TRBD2. The CDR3 runs to 14 residues. Looked up from germline, CDR1 is LGHNA and CDR2 is YNFKEQ. V lost 0 bases and J lost 6; bases outside the gene matches: 4. The CDR3 reads CASSQERTSSEQYF. In DNA form, the CDR3 reads TGTGCCAGCAGCCAAGAAAGGACTAGCTCCGAGCAGTACTTC.

The rearrangement uses TRBV27 and TRBJ2-3; TRBD2 is a possible D gene (7 bases). The germline CDR1 and CDR2 sequences are MNHEY and SMNVEV (reference sequence). CDR3 size: 15 residues. The germline V and J ends were trimmed by 3 bases and 3 bases, with 13 bases remaining between them. The CDR3 nucleotides are TGTGCCAGCAGTTTTTTCGGGGGGCGGACAGATACGCAGTATTTT. It translates to CASSFFGGRTDTQYF.

This chain links TRBV5-5 with TRBJ1-2; D uncertain. The germline V and J ends were trimmed by 3 bases and 0 bases, with 9 bases remaining between them. Germline V gene lookup returns CDR1 SGHKS and CDR2 YYEKEE (reference sequence). The CDR3 loop spans 14 amino acids. This CDR3 is CASSSWEANYGYTF. In DNA, the CDR3 is TGTGCCAGCAGCTCCTGGGAGGCTAACTATGGCTACACCTTC.

The chain carries TRBV19 and TRBJ1-4; 8 bases line up with TRBD1. V shed 5 bases and J 7 bases; nucleotides not matched to a gene: 9. The length of the CDR3 is 15 residues. Germline V gene sequence: CDR1 LNHDA, CDR2 SQIVND (reference sequence). The CDR3 bases are TGTGCCAGTAGTCCAGACAGGGGAACAAGTGAAAAACTGTTTTTT. Its translation: CASSPDRGTSEKLFF.

The chain has TRBV6-2 or TRBV6-3 and TRBJ2-5; D remains unclear. This CDR3 is 14 amino acids long. V lost 1 base to trimming and J lost 5 bases, with 11 bases between them. Germline CDR1 and CDR2: MNHEY and SVGEGT. The CDR3 region has the DNA TGTGCCAGCAGTTACTTCCAGCGATGGGAGACCCAGTACTTC. Its protein product is CASSYFQRWETQYF.

The rearrangement links TRBV19 to TRBJ2-2; 7 positions agree with TRBD2. CDR1 and CDR2 from the germline V gene are LNHDA and SQIVND (reference sequence). The V segment lost 5 bases and the J segment 1 base; nucleotides outside the gene matches: 7. The CDR3 is 16 residues long. The CDR3 region is CASSLSGTMNTGELFF. The CDR3 nucleotides are TGTGCCAGTAGTCTCTCCGGGACTATGAACACCGGGGAGCTGTTTTTT.

J is TRBJ1-6 and V is TRBV5-1; D is uncertain. The germline CDR1 and CDR2 sequences are SGHRS and YFSETQ. V lost 0 bases, J lost 4 bases, and 5 bases lay in between. The CDR3 consists of 14 residues. CDR3 sequence reads: CASSLGQYNSPLHF. In DNA form, the CDR3 reads TGCGCCAGCAGCTTGGGGCAGTATAATTCACCCCTCCACTTT.

The rearrangement joins TRBV3-1 (or the pseudogene TRBV3-2) to TRBJ2-1, with 8 nucleotides matching TRBD2. There are 15 residues in the CDR3. Germline CDR1 is LGHDT and CDR2 is YNNKEL (reference sequence). Trimming removed 4 bases from V and 6 bases from J; junction bases left unmatched: 8. CDR3 protein: CASSLRGGPGNEQFF. In DNA form, the CDR3 reads TGTGCCAGCAGCCTACGGGGGGGCCCGGGCAATGAGCAGTTCTTC.

This clone has a single count. The chain has TRBV3-1 (or the pseudogene TRBV3-2) and TRBJ1-1; 9 bases match TRBD1. Germline V gene sequence: CDR1 LGHDT, CDR2 YNNKEL (reference sequence). V gave up 2 bases and J gave up 11 bases; unmatched junction bases: 9. The CDR3 has 14 residues. The CDR3 loop reads CASSQFGLGTGAFF. DNA for the CDR3: TGTGCCAGCAGCCAATTTGGACTCGGGACAGGGGCTTTCTTT.

V is TRBV7-2 and J is TRBJ2-2; D is uncertain. The germline gives CDR1 SGHTA, CDR2 FQGNSA. The V and J ends lost 6 bases and 5 bases respectively, with 10 bases between them. The CDR3 contains 13 residues. The CDR3 spells CASSFLRTGELFF. The DNA for the CDR3 is TGTGCCAGCAGTTTCCTACGGACCGGGGAGCTGTTTTTT.

In this sample, this clone turned up a few times. V gene TRBV2 combines with J gene TRBJ1-6; 10 nucleotides match TRBD1. From germline, CDR1 is SNHLY and CDR2 FYNNEI. Germline trimming cut 10 bases from V and 8 bases from J; bases unmatched to any gene: 8. CDR3 size: 14 residues. The CDR3 is CATGRDRGDSPLHF. The DNA of the CDR3 is TGTGCCACTGGTCGGGACAGGGGTGATTCACCCCTCCACTTT. Full variable domain (remainder filled in from reference TRBV2 and TRBJ1-6): EPEVTQTPSHQVTQMGQEVILRCVPISNHLYFYWYRQILGQKVEFLVSFYNNEISEKSEIFDDQFSVERPDGSNFTLKIRSTKLEDSAMYFCATGRDRGDSPLHFGNGTRLTVT.